The clone carrying this T cell receptor (beta chain) has more than one count but fewer than ten. What it binds is not known. The data are from a study of T-cell memory formation after mild COVID-19. Study-wide background: In these data, TCR clusters were largely donor specific. Whole-study findings and limits: Some clones that responded were present in memory (sampled pre-infection), which suggests cross-reactive memory joined.

TCRdb used MiXCR to reprocess the 5' RACE reads, holding one entry per CDR3 protein. Of 350,000 to 500,000 distinct CDR3 sequences listed, 20% to 30% are singletons. Between the trimmed V and J ends, which lost 3 bases and 1 base, there was a span of 7 bases. This CDR3 has 13 residues. The chain links TRBV12-3 or TRBV12-4 to TRBJ2-7; no firm D call. The sequencing sample was made of PBMCs or a T cell subset sorted from them (not recorded which). The TCR sequence derives from an adult woman who had mild COVID-19 (a few samples of this study predate the infection). Cell type and time point are not known. The CDR3 sequence is CASSLLGSYEQYF. DNA for the CDR3: TGTGCCAGCAGTTTGCTAGGGTCCTACGAGCAGTACTTC.